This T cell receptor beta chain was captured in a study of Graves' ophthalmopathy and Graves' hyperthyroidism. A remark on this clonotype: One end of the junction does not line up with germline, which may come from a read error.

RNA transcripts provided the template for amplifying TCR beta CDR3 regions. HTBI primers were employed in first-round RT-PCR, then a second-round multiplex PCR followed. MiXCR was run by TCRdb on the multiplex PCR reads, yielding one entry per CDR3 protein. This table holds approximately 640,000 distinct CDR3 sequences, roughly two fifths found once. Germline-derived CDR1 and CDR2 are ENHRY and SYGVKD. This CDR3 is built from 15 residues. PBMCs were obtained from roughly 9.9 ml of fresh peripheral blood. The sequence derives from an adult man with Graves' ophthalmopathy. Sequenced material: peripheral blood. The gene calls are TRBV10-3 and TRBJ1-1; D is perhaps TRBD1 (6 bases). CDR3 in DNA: TGTGCCAGCAGTGACCCAGGGCCACAGGGAATTGCGGCTTTCTTT. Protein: CASSDPGPQGIAAFF.